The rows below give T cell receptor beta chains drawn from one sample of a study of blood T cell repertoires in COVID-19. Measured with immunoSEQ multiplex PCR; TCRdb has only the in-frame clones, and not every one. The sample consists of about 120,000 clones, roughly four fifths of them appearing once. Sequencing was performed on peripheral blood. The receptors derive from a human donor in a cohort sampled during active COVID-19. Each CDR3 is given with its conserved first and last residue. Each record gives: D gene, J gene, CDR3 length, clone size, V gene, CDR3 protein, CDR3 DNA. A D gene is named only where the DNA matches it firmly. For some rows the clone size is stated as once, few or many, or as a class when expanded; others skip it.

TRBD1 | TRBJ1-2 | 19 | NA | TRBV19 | CASSIDLSGTGGEFYGYTF | TGTGCCAGTAGTATAGATCTATCCGGGACAGGGGGCGAGTTCTATGGCTACACCTTC
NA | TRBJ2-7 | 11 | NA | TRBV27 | CASSSTFEQYF | TGTGCCAGCAGTTCAACTTTCGAGCAGTACTTC
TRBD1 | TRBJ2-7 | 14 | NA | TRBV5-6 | CASSLDRGRGEQYF | TGTGCCAGCAGCCTGGACAGGGGGAGGGGCGAGCAGTACTTC
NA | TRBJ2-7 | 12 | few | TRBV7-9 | CASSYSSYEQYF | TGTGCCAGCAGCTACAGTTCCTACGAGCAGTACTTC
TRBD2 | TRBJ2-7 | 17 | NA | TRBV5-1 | CASSLSPGTSLGYEQYF | TGCGCCAGCAGCTTATCCCCCGGGACTAGTTTGGGCTACGAGCAGTACTTC
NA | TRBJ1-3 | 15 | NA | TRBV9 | CASNGGLEPGNTIYF | TGTGCCAGCAACGGAGGTCTGGAACCTGGAAACACCATATATTTT
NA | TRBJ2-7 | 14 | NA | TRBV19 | CASSLTSIPYEQYF | TGTGCCAGTAGTTTGACAAGTATACCCTACGAGCAGTACTTC
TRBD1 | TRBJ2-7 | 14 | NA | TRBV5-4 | CASSVTGGIYEQYF | TGTGCCAGCAGCGTAACAGGGGGGATCTACGAGCAGTACTTC
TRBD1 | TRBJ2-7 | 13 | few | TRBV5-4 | CASSRTGGLEQYF | TGTGCCAGCAGCCGGACAGGGGGCCTCGAGCAGTACTTC
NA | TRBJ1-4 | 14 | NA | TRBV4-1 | CASSPTATNEKLFF | TGCGCCAGCAGCCCGACAGCAACTAATGAAAAACTGTTTTTT
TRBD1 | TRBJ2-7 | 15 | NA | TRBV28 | CASKPGTGGVYEQYF | TGTGCCAGCAAACCCGGGACAGGGGGTGTCTACGAGCAGTACTTC
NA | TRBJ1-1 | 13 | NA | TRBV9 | CASSVEAGAEAFF | TGTGCCAGCAGCGTAGAGGCAGGGGCTGAAGCTTTCTTT
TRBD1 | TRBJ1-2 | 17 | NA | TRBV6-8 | CASSYKGQGVRNYGYTF | TGTGCCAGCAGTTACAAGGGACAGGGGGTAAGGAACTATGGCTACACCTTC
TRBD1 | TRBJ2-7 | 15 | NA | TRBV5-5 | CASSLRGQGAEEQYF | TGTGCCAGCAGCTTGCGTGGTCAGGGGGCTGAAGAGCAGTACTTC
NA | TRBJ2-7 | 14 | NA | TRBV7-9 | CASSKGQRSYEQYF | TGTGCCAGCAGTAAGGGACAACGCTCCTACGAGCAGTACTTC
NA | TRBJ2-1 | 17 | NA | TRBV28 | CASTRSKGLTLYNEQFF | TGTGCCAGCACTCGGAGTAAGGGACTTACATTGTACAATGAGCAGTTCTTC
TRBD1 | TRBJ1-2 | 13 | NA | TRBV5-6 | CASSTTGGWIYTF | TGTGCCAGCAGCACGACAGGGGGCTGGATCTACACCTTC
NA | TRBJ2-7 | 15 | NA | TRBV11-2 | CASSLYGGASYEQYF | TGTGCCAGCAGCTTATATGGCGGGGCCTCCTACGAGCAGTACTTC
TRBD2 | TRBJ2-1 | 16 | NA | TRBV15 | CATSRERAGGGNEQFF | TGTGCCACCAGCAGAGAGCGGGCGGGAGGGGGGAATGAGCAGTTCTTC
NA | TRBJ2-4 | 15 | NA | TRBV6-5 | CASSPLDTLKNIQYF | TGTGCCAGCAGTCCGCTTGACACCCTCAAAAACATTCAGTACTTC
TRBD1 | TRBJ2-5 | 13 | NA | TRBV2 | CASSAGGQETQYF | TGTGCCAGCAGTGCAGGGGGCCAAGAGACCCAGTACTTC
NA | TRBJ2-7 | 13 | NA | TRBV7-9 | CASTTGSSYEQYF | TGTGCCAGCACTACAGGGTCATCCTACGAGCAGTACTTC
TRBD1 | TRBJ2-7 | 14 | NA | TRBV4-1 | CASSYTGDSYEQYF | TGCGCCAGCAGCTACACAGGGGACTCCTACGAGCAGTACTTC
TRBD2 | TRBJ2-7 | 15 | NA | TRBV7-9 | CASSLLAGVSYEQYF | TGTGCCAGCAGCTTACTAGCGGGGGTCTCCTACGAGCAGTACTTC
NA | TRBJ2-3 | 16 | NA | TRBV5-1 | CASTSGASTSTDTQYF | TGCGCCAGCACCTCAGGGGCAAGTACTAGCACAGATACGCAGTATTTT
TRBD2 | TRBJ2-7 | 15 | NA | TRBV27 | CASSSPGTGRDEQYF | TGTGCCAGCAGTTCCCCCGGGACCGGGAGGGACGAGCAGTACTTC
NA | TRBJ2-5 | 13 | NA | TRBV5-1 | CASSPGGQETQYF | TGCGCCAGCAGCCCCGGGGGTCAAGAGACCCAGTACTTC
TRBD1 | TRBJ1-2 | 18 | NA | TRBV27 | CASSFLGQERGTNYGYTF | TGTGCCAGCAGTTTCCTAGGACAGGAGAGGGGTACTAACTATGGCTACACCTTC
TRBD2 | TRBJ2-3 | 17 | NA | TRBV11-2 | CASSLDLAGTRGDTQYF | TGTGCCAGCAGCTTAGATCTAGCCGGGACTAGGGGCGATACGCAGTATTTT
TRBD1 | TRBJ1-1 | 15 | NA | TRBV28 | CASREWTGEFAEAFF | TGTGCCAGCAGGGAGTGGACAGGGGAGTTCGCTGAAGCTTTCTTT
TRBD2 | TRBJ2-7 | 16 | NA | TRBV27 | CASSVLLAGVFYEQYF | TGTGCCAGCAGTGTCCTTCTAGCGGGAGTTTTTTACGAGCAGTACTTC
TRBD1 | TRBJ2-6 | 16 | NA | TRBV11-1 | CASSDHRGSGANVLTF | TGTGCCAGCAGCGACCACAGGGGTTCTGGGGCCAACGTCCTGACTTTC
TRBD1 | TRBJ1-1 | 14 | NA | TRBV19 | CASSIGTGDTEAFF | TGTGCCAGTAGTATAGGGACAGGAGACACTGAAGCTTTCTTT
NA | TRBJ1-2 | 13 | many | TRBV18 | CASSPDGRPDYTF | TGTGCCAGCTCCCCCGATGGCAGGCCAGACTACACCTTC
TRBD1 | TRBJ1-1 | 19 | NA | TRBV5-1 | CASSLEGTGGRGANTEAFF | TGCGCCAGCAGCTTGGAAGGGACAGGGGGTAGAGGGGCGAACACTGAAGCTTTCTTT
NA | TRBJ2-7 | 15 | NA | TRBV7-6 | CASSLAAGAGHEQYF | TGTGCCAGCAGCTTAGCGGCGGGGGCCGGGCACGAGCAGTACTTC
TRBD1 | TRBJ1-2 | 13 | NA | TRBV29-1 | CSARDRVNYGYTF | TGCAGCGCCCGGGACAGGGTCAACTATGGCTACACCTTC